One and the same sample provided the 9 T cell receptor beta chains below, sequenced in a study of cytomegalovirus exposure and HLA in healthy donors. The PCR contained 60 Vbeta and 13 Jbeta primers. Measured with immunoSEQ multiplex PCR; TCRdb has only the in-frame clones, and not every one. The repertoire includes 100,000 to 150,000 clones, under 10% of them detected once, and 5.5% to 8% sits in the top ten. Sequenced input: PBMCs. The receptor source for this set is a woman aged 40 to 49 in good health and CMV-seropositive.

The chain has TRBV5-1 and TRBJ2-5; 8 bases fit TRBD1. The end of the DNA fits TRBJ2-7 better, so the J call may be wrong. Germline loops: CDR1 SGHRS, CDR2 YFSETQ. CDR3 size: 14 residues. CDR3 DNA sequence: TGCGCCAGCAGCTTCAGGACAGGGACCTACGAGCAGTACTTC. Protein product: CASSFRTGTYEQYF.

This clone was seen a handful of times. The chain joins TRBV19 to TRBJ1-5; maybe TRBD1 (6 bases). Germline V gives CDR1 LNHDA, CDR2 SQIVND (reference sequence). Trimming pared 0 bases from V and 1 base from J, leaving 7 bases between. The CDR3 sequence is 15 residues long. This CDR3 reads CASSIEGQSNQPQHF. CDR3 DNA: TGTGCCAGTAGTATAGAAGGACAGAGCAATCAGCCCCAGCATTTT.

V and J are TRBV2 and TRBJ1-5; tentative D call: TRBD1 (5 bases). This CDR3 is 14 amino acids long. In germline, CDR1 is SNHLY, CDR2 FYNNEI. Trimming removed 3 bases from V and 7 bases from J, with 13 bases in between. CDR3 loop: CASSDQGQGQPQHF. The CDR3 coding sequence is TGTGCCAGCAGTGATCAAGGGCAGGGACAGCCCCAGCATTTT.

The chain uses TRBV5-1 and TRBJ2-2; TRBD2 matches at 7 bases. The CDR3 sequence is 16 residues long. CDR1 SGHRS and CDR2 YFSETQ come from the germline V gene. Germline trimming cut 1 base from V and 3 bases from J; bases unmatched to any gene: 6. The CDR3 nucleotides read TGCGCCAGCAGCTTGCGCCCGGGACTACACACCGGGGAGCTGTTTTTT. Its protein is CASSLRPGLHTGELFF.

The chain is built from TRBV9 and TRBJ1-3; D might be TRBD1 (6 bases). Between the trimmed V and J ends, which lost 0 bases and 3 bases, there was a span of 13 bases. In germline, CDR1 is SGDLS, CDR2 YYNGEE. This CDR3 comprises 16 residues. The CDR3 nucleotides read TGTGCCAGCAGCGTAGGGTCAGGGGTAGGTGGAAACACCATATATTTT. It encodes CASSVGSGVGGNTIYF.

This clone was seen a few times. This CDR3 reads CASSSAGGLNNEQFF. In DNA, the CDR3 is TGTGCCAGCAGTTCCGCGGGGGGGTTGAACAATGAGCAGTTCTTC. The chain uses TRBV27 and TRBJ2-1, with TRBD2 identical over 9 bases. After removal of 4 bases from V and 5 bases from J, the junction contained 6 bases not matched to a gene. Germline V gives CDR1 MNHEY, CDR2 SMNVEV (reference sequence). The CDR3 runs 15 residues.

This clone was picked up a small number of times. The rearrangement uses TRBV11-3 and TRBJ1-1, with a tentative D call TRBD1 (5 bases). The CDR3 spans 14 residues. From germline, CDR1 is SGHNT and CDR2 YENEEA. V was clipped by 0 bases and J by 3 bases, with 8 bases between them. The CDR3 region is CASSLDFRDTEAFF. As DNA, the CDR3 is TGTGCCAGCAGCTTAGATTTCAGGGACACTGAAGCTTTCTTT.

This sequence joins TRBV7-8 and TRBJ2-3; maybe TRBD2 (5 bases). V was clipped by 7 bases and J by 1 base, with 12 bases between them. CDR3 length: 14 residues. Germline-derived CDR1 and CDR2 are SGHVS and FQNEAQ. The CDR3 nucleotides read TGTGCCAGCAACCCTTCCGGGGGCACAGATACGCAGTATTTT. The encoded protein is CASNPSGGTDTQYF.

This chain connects TRBV13 to TRBJ1-1; TRBD1 might be the D (6 bases). The V end lost 5 bases, the J end lost 2 bases, and 12 bases lay between the germline ends. Germline V lookup: CDR1 PRHDT, CDR2 FYEKMQ (reference sequence). The CDR3 totals 14 residues. CDR3 sequence reads: CASSPPTGNTEAFF. CDR3 coding DNA: TGTGCCAGCAGCCCACCGACAGGCAACACTGAAGCTTTCTTT.